This T cell receptor (beta chain) was captured by sequencing in a study of T cells in Graves' hyperthyroidism and ophthalmopathy. J gave up 4 bases and V 6 bases, and 10 bases lay outside the gene matches. From germline, CDR1 is DFQATT and CDR2 SNEGSKA (reference sequence). The CDR3 totals 14 residues. Regarding the study as a whole: The model predicted ophthalmopathy a median around 6.5 months before onset.

In its sample, this clonotype was seen many times. Its antigen is currently unknown. PBMCs were obtained from 9.5 to 10 ml fresh peripheral blood. Researchers took RNA transcripts and amplified the TCR beta CDR3 regions from them. The HTBI set primed first-round TCR CDR3 RT-PCR. Each CDR3 protein gets one entry after TCRdb re-called the multiplex PCR reads with MiXCR. The sample holds roughly 110,000 distinct CDR3 sequences, more than 15% seen once. The receptor was derived from a woman aged 45-59 years with Graves' hyperthyroidism. The V and J genes are TRBV20-1 and TRBJ2-3; 7 bases align to TRBD2. Sequencing was carried out using blood. The CDR3 is CSANGGRDPDTQYF. For the CDR3, the DNA is TGCAGTGCCAACGGGGGGAGAGATCCAGATACGCAGTATTTT.